This T cell receptor (beta chain) was identified during a study of shared clonotypes between healthy human individuals. Findings of the study overall: Sequencing depth was a factor that was expected to affect clonotype sharing among donors. Compared with memory subsets, naive subsets generally had larger estimated richness.

Concerning this clone itself: Its antigen is currently unknown.

Roughly 200 ng DNA, 30,000 or so T cell genomes, went into each sorted-subset replicate PCR. Authors' processing steps: ImmunoSEQ supplied junction-only sequences lacking quality scores, so filtering was different. The assay was immunoSEQ multiplex PCR, and TCRdb's table has in-frame clones only and misses some. That table gives V, J and clone size, and the DNA gave D and trimming. The sample includes 2 million to 2.5 million clones, just under 95% of them seen just once. Germline V gene sequence: CDR1 MRHNA, CDR2 SNTAGT. The CDR3 has 16 residues. Trimming pared 5 bases from V and 0 bases from J, leaving 15 bases between.

The receptor was isolated from a young man in good health. Some clones in this sample may be carry-over from other donors' samples. The sample consisted of naive CD4+ T cells from PBMCs. Subset denoted: CD45RA+ positively selected. J is TRBJ2-3 and V is TRBV6-4, with D perhaps matching TRBD2 (6 bases). The CDR3 DNA is TGTGCCAGCAGTCCAGGGATAGCGGTTAGCACAGATACGCAGTATTTT. Translating gives CASSPGIAVSTDTQYF.